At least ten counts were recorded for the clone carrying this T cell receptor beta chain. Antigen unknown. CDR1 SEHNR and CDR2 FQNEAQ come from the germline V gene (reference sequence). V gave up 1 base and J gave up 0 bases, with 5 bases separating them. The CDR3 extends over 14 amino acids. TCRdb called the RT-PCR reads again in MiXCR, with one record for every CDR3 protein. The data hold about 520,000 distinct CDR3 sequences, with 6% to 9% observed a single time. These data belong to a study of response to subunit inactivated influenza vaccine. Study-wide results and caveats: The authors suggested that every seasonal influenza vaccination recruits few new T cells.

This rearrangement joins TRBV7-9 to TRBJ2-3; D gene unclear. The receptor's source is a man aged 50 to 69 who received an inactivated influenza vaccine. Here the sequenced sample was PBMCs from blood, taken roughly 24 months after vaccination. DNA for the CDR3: TGTGCCAGCAGCTTAGACACTAGCACAGATACGCAGTATTTT. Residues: CASSLDTSTDTQYF.